The T cell receptor beta chain under discussion was sequenced for a study of PD-1 blockade in classical Hodgkin lymphoma. Points from the study as a whole: Factors driving the repertoire differences, possibly disease activity or prior therapy, remain undefined. Whereas CD4+ TCR diversity had risen significantly by C4D1, CD8+ TCR diversity had not. Relapsed/refractory patients reportedly had the lowest baseline TCR diversity, below newly diagnosed patients, who were below healthy donors.

Measured with immunoSEQ multiplex PCR; TCRdb has only the in-frame clones, and not every one. In the table there are approximately 49,000 clones, nearly 80% of which are singletons. This clone turned up a few times. Its specificity is not known. As for time point: cycle 4 day 1 (C4D1), after 6 weeks of nivolumab. Relapses following autologous stem cell transplantation were seen in all patients, with brentuximab vedotin exposure varying. The ends lost 3 bases at V and 6 bases at J; junction bases unmatched: 11. CDR3 length: 15 residues. CDR1 and CDR2 (germline): LNHDA, SQIVND (reference sequence). This clonotype was sampled from a human donor with classical Hodgkin lymphoma. The specimen comprised peripheral blood mononuclear cells (PBMCs), sampled before the fourth cycle of nivolumab. The chain uses TRBV19 and TRBJ2-7; 7 bases are shared with TRBD2. CDR3 nucleotides: TGTGCCAGTAGTATCCTCTCGGCGGGAGCAGCCGAGCAGTACTTC. Translating gives CASSILSAGAAEQYF.